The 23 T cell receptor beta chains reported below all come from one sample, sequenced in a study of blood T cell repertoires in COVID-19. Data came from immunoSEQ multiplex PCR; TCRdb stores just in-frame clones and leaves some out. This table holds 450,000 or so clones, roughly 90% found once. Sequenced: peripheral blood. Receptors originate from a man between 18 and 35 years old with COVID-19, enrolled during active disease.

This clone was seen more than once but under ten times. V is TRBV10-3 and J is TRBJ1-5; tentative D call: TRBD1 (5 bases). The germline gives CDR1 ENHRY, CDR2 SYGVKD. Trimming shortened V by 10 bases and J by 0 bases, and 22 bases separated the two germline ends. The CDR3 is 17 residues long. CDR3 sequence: CATTPHAGLNSNQPQHF. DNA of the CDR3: TGTGCCACTACACCACATGCAGGGCTTAATAGCAATCAGCCCCAGCATTTT.

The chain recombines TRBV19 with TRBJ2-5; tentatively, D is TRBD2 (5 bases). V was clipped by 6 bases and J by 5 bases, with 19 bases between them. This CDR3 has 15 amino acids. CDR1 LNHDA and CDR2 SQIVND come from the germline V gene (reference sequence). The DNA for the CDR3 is TGTGCCAGTAGGAAAGAGGGAATAAACTTGGAGACCCAGTACTTC. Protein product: CASRKEGINLETQYF.

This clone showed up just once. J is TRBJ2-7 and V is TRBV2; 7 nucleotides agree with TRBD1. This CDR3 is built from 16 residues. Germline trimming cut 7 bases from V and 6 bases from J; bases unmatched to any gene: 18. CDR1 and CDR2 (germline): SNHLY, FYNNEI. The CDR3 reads CASTEWGRQGRREQYF. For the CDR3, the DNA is TGTGCCAGCACCGAATGGGGTAGACAGGGTCGTCGCGAGCAGTACTTC.

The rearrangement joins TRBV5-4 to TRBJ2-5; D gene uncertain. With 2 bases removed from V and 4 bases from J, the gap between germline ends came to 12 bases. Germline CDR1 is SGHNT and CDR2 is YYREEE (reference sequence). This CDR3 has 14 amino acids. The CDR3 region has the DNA TGTGCCAGCAGCTTTGGGCCAGATGGAGAGACCCAGTACTTC. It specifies CASSFGPDGETQYF.

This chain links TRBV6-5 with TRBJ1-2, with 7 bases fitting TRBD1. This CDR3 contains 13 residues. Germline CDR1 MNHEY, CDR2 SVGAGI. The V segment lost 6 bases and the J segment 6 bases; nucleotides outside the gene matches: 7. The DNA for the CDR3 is TGTGCCAGCAGCCAGGGGACAGCGAATGGCTACACCTTC. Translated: CASSQGTANGYTF.

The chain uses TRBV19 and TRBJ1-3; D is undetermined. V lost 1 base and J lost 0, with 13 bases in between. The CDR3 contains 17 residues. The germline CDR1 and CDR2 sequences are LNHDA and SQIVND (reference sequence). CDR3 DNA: TGTGCCAGTAGTATAGTACGGGGATTAAGCTCTGGAAACACCATATATTTT. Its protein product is CASSIVRGLSSGNTIYF. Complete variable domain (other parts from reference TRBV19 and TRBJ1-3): DGGITQSPKYLFRKEGQNVTLSCEQNLNHDAMYWYRQDPGQGLRLIYYSQIVNDFQKGDIAEGYSVSREKKESFPLTVTSAQKNPTAFYLCASSIVRGLSSGNTIYFGEGSWLTVV.

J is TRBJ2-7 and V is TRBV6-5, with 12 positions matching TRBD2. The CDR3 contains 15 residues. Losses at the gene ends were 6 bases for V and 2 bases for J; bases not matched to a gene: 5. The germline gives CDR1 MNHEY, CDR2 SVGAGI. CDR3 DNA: TGTGCCAGCAGCACTTGGACTAGCGGGGCCTACGAGCAGTACTTC. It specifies CASSTWTSGAYEQYF.

CDR3 in amino acids: CASSIGLADTQYF. CDR3 in DNA: TGTGCCAGTAGTATAGGACTGGCAGATACGCAGTATTTT. This chain uses TRBV19 with TRBJ2-3; no clear D. V lost 1 base and J lost 4, with 6 bases in between. Germline CDR1 reads LNHDA; CDR2 reads SQIVND (reference sequence). The CDR3 runs 13 residues.

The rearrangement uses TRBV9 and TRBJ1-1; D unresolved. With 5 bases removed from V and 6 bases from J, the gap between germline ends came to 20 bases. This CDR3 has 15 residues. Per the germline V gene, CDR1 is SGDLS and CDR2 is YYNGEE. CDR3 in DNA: TGTGCCAGCAGTCTAGCTCCCGGGGATAGGGCTGAAGCTTTCTTT. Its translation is CASSLAPGDRAEAFF. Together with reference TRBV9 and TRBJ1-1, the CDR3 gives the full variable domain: DSGVTQTPKHLITATGQRVTLRCSPRSGDLSVYWYQQSLDQGLQFLIQYYNGEERAKGNILERFSAQQFPDLHSELNLSSLELGDSALYFCASSLAPGDRAEAFFGQGTRLTVV.

The CDR3 reads CASSFDPGLAGDLGNEQFF. The CDR3, as DNA: TGTGCCAGCAGCTTCGACCCGGGACTAGCGGGAGATCTCGGCAATGAGCAGTTCTTC. The chain combines TRBV7-9 with TRBJ2-1; 14 bases are a match to TRBD2. The CDR3 is 19 residues long. The germline V gene has CDR1 SEHNR and CDR2 FQNEAQ (reference sequence). V lost 3 bases and J lost 6; bases outside the gene matches: 13.

The CDR3 sequence: CASSEAGTSGFEQYF. The CDR3 nucleotides are TGTGCCAGCAGTGAAGCCGGGACTAGCGGGTTCGAGCAGTACTTC. This chain joins TRBV6-1 and TRBJ2-7; 12 bases match TRBD2. Germline V CDR1 and CDR2: MNHNS, SASEGT. J was trimmed by 6 bases and V by 0 bases; bases with no gene match: 3. This CDR3 is built from 15 residues.

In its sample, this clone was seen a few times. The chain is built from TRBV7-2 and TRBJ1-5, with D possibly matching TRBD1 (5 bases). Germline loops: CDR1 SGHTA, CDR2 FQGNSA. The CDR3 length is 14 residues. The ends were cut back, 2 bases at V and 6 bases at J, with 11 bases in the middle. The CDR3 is CASSLFRDFQPQHF. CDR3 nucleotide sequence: TGTGCCAGCAGCTTATTCAGGGACTTTCAGCCCCAGCATTTT.

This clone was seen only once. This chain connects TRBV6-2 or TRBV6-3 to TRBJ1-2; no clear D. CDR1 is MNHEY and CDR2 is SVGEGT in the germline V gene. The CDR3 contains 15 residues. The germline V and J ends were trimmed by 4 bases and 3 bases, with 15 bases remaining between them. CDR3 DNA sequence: TGTGCCAGCAGTTTCCGAGGTTTGTTGGACTATGGCTACACCTTC. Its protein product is CASSFRGLLDYGYTF.

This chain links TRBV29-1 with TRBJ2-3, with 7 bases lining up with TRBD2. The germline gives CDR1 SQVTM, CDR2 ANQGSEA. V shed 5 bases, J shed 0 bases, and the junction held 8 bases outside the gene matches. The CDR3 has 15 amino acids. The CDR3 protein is CSVTLAETSTDTQYF. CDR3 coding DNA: TGCAGCGTTACCCTAGCGGAGACAAGCACAGATACGCAGTATTTT.

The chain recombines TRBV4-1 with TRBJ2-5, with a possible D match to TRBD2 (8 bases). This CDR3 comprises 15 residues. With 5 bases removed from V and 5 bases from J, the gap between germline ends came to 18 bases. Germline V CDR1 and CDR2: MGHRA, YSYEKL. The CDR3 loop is CASSARREGQETQYF. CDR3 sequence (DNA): TGCGCCAGCAGCGCGCGACGGGAGGGACAGGAGACCCAGTACTTC.

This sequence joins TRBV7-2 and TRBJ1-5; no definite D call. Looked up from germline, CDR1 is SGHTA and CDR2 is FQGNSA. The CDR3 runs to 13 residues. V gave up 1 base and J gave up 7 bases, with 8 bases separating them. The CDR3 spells CASSLVFQQPQHF. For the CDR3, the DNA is TGTGCCAGCAGCTTAGTTTTCCAACAGCCCCAGCATTTT.

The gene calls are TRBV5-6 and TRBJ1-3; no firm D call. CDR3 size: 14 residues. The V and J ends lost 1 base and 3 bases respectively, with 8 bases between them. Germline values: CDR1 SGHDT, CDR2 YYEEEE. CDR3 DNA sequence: TGTGCCAGCAGCTTGTCAGGTGGTGGAAACACCATATATTTT. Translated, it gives CASSLSGGGNTIYF.

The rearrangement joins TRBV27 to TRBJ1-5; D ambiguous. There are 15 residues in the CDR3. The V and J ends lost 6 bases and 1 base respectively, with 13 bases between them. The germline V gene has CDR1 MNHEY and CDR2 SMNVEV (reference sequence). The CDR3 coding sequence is TGTGCCAGCAGAGGAGGGCCGGCCAGCAATCAGCCCCAGCATTTT. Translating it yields CASRGGPASNQPQHF.

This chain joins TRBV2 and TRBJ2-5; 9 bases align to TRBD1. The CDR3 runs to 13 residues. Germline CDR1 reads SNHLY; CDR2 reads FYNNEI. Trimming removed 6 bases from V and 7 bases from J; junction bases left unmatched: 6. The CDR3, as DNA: TGTGCCAGCAGAGGGGACAGGGCAGGGACCCAGTACTTC. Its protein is CASRGDRAGTQYF.

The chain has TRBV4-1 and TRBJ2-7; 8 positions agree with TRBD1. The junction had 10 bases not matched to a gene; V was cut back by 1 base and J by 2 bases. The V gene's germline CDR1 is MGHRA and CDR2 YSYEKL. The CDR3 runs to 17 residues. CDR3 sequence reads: CASSQVSSTGATYEQYF. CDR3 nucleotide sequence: TGCGCCAGCAGCCAAGTCTCGTCGACAGGGGCAACCTACGAGCAGTACTTC.

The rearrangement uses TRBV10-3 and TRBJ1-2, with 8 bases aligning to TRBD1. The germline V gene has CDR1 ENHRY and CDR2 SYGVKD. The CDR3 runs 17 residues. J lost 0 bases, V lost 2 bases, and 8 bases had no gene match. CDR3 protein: CAISEGRGPVANYGYTF. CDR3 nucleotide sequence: TGTGCCATCAGTGAGGGCAGGGGGCCGGTAGCTAACTATGGCTACACCTTC.

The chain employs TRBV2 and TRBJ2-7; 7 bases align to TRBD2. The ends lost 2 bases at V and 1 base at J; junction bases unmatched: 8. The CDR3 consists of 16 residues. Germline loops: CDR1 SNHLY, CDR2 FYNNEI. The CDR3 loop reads CASSELSLAESYEQYF. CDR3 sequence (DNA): TGTGCCAGCAGTGAACTTTCCCTAGCGGAATCCTACGAGCAGTACTTC.

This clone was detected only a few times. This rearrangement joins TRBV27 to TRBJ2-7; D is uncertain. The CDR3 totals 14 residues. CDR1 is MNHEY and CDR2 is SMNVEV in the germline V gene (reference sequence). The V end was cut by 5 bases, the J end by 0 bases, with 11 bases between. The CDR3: CASSMTTPSYEQYF. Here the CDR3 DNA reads TGTGCCAGCAGTATGACAACTCCCTCCTACGAGCAGTACTTC.